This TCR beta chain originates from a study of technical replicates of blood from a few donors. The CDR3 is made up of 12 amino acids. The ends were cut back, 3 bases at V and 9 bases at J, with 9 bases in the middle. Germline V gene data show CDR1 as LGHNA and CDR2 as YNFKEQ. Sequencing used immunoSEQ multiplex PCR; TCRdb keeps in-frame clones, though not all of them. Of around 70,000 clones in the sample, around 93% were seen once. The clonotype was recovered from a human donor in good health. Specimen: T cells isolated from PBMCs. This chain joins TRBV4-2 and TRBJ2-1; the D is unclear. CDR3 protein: CASSQVGSEQFF. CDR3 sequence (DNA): TGTGCCAGCAGCCAGGTCGGGTCTGAGCAGTTCTTC.